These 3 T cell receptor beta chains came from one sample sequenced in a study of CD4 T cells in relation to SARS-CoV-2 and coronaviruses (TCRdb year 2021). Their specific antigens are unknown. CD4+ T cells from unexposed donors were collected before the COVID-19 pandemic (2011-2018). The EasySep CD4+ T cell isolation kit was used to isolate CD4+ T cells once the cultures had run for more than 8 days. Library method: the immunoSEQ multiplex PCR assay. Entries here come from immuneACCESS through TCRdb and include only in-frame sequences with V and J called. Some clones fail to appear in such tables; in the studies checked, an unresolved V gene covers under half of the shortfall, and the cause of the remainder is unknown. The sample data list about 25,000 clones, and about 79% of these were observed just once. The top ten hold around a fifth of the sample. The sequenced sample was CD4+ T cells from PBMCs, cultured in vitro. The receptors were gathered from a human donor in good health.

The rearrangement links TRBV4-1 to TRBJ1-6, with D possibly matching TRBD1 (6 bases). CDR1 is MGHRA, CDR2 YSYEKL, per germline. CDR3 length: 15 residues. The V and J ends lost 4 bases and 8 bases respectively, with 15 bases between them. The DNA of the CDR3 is TGCGCCAGCAGCCCGATAGGGGGTCGAGATTCACCCCTCCACTTT. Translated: CASSPIGGRDSPLHF.

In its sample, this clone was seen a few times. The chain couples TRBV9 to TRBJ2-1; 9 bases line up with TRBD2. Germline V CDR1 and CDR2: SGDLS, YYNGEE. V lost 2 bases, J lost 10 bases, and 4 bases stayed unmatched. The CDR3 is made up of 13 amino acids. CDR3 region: CASSVSGRGEQFF. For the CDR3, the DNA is TGTGCCAGCAGCGTTAGCGGGAGAGGGGAGCAGTTCTTC.

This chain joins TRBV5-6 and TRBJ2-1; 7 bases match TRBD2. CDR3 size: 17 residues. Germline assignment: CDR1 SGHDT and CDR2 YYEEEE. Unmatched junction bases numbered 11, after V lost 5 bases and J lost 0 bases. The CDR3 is CASSFRSGASSYNEQFF. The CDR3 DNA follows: TGTGCCAGCAGTTTTCGCAGCGGGGCGAGCTCCTACAATGAGCAGTTCTTC.